Listed here are 10 T cell receptor beta chains from one sample, sequenced in a study of OX40 agonist ivuxolimab in advanced cancers. Assay used: immunoSEQ multiplex PCR; TCRdb lists only in-frame clones, some missing. Counted here are some 130,000 clones, approximately 94% occurring once; the ten biggest clones make up over 0.8%. The sequences come from CD4+ or CD8+ T cells sorted from blood, collected in a trial of the OX40 agonist ivuxolimab. The receptors here all came from an adult with an advanced solid tumor such as melanoma, head and neck, liver or kidney cancer.

This chain connects TRBV25-1 to TRBJ1-2; 8 bases fit TRBD1. J was trimmed by 6 bases and V by 2 bases; bases with no gene match: 5. CDR1 MGHDK and CDR2 SYGVNS come from the germline V gene. The CDR3 contains 14 residues. CDR3 sequence: CASSERDRWNGYTF. DNA for the CDR3: TGTGCCAGCAGTGAACGGGACAGGTGGAATGGCTACACCTTC.

V usage is TRBV19 and J usage is TRBJ2-5, with a weak D call TRBD2 (6 bases). Germline V gives CDR1 LNHDA, CDR2 SQIVND (reference sequence). The CDR3 sequence is 16 residues long. V dropped 0 bases and J dropped 5 bases, with 16 bases sitting between them. DNA for the CDR3: TGTGCCAGTAGTATAGACCGGGACTGGCGTCGGGAGACCCAGTACTTC. This codes for CASSIDRDWRRETQYF.

This chain uses TRBV5-1 with TRBJ2-3; D not resolved. Trimming shortened V by 4 bases and J by 5 bases, and 8 bases separated the two germline ends. The CDR3 has 12 amino acids. CDR1 SGHRS and CDR2 YFSETQ come from the germline V gene. CDR3 loop: CASSPSGDTQYF. Here the CDR3 DNA reads TGCGCCAGCAGCCCCTCGGGAGATACGCAGTATTTT.

The chain uses TRBV2 and TRBJ2-1; D perhaps matches TRBD1 (6 bases). V shed 6 bases and J shed 7 bases, with 19 bases lying between them. This CDR3 is 15 amino acids long. Germline loops: CDR1 SNHLY, CDR2 FYNNEI. The CDR3 spells CASSPVWDKTNEQFF. For the CDR3, the DNA is TGTGCCAGCAGCCCCGTTTGGGACAAGACGAATGAGCAGTTCTTC.

This clone has more than one count but fewer than ten. V gene TRBV27 combines with J gene TRBJ1-1; the D gene is possibly TRBD1 (5 bases). Germline loops: CDR1 MNHEY, CDR2 SMNVEV (reference sequence). V was trimmed by 4 bases and J by 0 bases, leaving 21 bases between them. The CDR3 runs to 18 residues. This chain's CDR3 is CASSSLKISTDMNTEAFF. The CDR3 bases are TGTGCCAGCAGTTCCCTAAAAATTTCGACAGACATGAACACTGAAGCTTTCTTT.

The rearrangement uses TRBV29-1 and TRBJ1-2; 10 nucleotides line up with TRBD1. From germline, CDR1 is SQVTM and CDR2 ANQGSEA. This CDR3 has 18 amino acids. V lost 2 bases, J lost 7 bases, and 19 bases stayed unmatched. The CDR3 nucleotides read TGCAGCGTTGAAACTATTATCGGGACAGGGGTTTTCGTTGCTGGCTACACCTTC. It codes for CSVETIIGTGVFVAGYTF.

This clone was detected once. V usage is TRBV5-5 and J usage is TRBJ1-3; D remains unclear. Between the trimmed V and J ends, which lost 3 bases and 0 bases, there was a span of 10 bases. The germline V gene encodes CDR1 SGHKS and CDR2 YYEKEE (reference sequence). The CDR3 totals 15 residues. CDR3 protein: CASSSWRHSGNTIYF. The CDR3 DNA is TGTGCCAGCAGCTCGTGGAGGCACTCTGGAAACACCATATATTTT.

This chain links TRBV11-2 with TRBJ2-2; weak D call: TRBD1 (6 bases). The CDR3 covers 17 residues. Germline CDR1 reads SGHAT; CDR2 reads FQNNGV. Trimming took 2 bases from V and 4 from J, leaving 17 bases between them. The CDR3 DNA follows: TGTGCCAGCAGCTTATTACCGGGGCAGGGGTTCACCGGGGAGCTGTTTTTT. It specifies CASSLLPGQGFTGELFF.

The chain links TRBV29-1 to TRBJ1-2; a weak D match, TRBD1 (6 bases). The V gene lost 2 bases and the J gene lost 8 bases, with 21 bases spanning the gap. Per germline, CDR1 SQVTM and CDR2 ANQGSEA. This CDR3 has 15 residues. For the CDR3, the DNA is TGCAGCGTTGAACGACTGCAGACAGGCACGGGAGGCTACACCTTC. Protein: CSVERLQTGTGGYTF.

The V gene is TRBV6-5, the J gene TRBJ2-7, with TRBD2 matching 8 bases. Germline V gene data show CDR1 as MNHEY and CDR2 as SVGAGI. There are 16 residues in the CDR3. Unmatched junction bases numbered 11, after V lost 3 bases and J lost 4 bases. The chain's CDR3 is CASSYKSGLVGYEQYF. As DNA, the CDR3 is TGTGCCAGCAGTTATAAATCGGGACTAGTAGGGTACGAGCAGTACTTC.